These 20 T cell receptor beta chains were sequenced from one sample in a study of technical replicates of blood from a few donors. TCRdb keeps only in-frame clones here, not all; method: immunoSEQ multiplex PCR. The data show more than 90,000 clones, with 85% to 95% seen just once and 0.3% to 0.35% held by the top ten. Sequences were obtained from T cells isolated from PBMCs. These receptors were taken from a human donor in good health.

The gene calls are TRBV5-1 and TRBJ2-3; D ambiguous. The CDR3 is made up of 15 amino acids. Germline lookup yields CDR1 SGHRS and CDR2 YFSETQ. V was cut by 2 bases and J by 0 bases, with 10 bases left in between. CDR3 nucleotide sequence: TGCGCCAGCAGCTTCGCAAGTAGTAGCACAGATACGCAGTATTTT. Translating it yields CASSFASSSTDTQYF.

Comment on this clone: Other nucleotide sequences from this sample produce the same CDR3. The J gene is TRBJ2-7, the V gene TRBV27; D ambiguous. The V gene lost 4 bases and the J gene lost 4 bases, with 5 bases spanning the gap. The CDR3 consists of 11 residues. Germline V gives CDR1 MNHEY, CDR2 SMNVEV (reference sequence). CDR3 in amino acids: CASSSRYEQYF. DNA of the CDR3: TGTGCCAGCAGTTCTCGGTACGAGCAGTACTTC.

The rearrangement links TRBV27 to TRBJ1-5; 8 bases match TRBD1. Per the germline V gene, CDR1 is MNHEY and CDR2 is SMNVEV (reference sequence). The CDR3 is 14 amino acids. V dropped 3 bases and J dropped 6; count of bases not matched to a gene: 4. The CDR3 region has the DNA TGTGCCAGCAGTTTGGCCAGGGGGCGTCAGCCCCAGCATTTT. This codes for CASSLARGRQPQHF.

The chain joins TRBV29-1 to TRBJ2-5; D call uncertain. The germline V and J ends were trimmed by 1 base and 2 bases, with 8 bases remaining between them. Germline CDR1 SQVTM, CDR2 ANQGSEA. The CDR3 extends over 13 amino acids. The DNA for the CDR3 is TGCAGCGTTGAAGGGGCTTGGCAAGAGACCCAGTACTTC. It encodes CSVEGAWQETQYF. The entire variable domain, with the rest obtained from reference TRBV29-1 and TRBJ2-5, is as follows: SAVISQKPSRDICQRGTSLTIQCQVDSQVTMMFWYRQQPGQSLTLIATANQGSEATYESGFVIDKFPISRPNLTFSTLTVSNMSPEDSSIYLCSVEGAWQETQYFGPGTRLLVL.

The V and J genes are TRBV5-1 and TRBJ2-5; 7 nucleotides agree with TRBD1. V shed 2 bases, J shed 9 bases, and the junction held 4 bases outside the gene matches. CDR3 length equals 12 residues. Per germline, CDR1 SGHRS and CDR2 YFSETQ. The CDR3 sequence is CASSFTQGAQYF. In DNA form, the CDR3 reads TGCGCCAGCAGCTTTACCCAGGGGGCCCAGTACTTC.

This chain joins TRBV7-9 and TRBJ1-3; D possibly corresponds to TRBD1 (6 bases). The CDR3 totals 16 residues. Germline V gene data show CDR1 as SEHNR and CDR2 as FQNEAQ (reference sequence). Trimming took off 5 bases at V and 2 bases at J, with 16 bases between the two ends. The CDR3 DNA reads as TGTGCCAGCAGCCCTGGGTCCAGGGGCACTGGAAACACCATATATTTT. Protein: CASSPGSRGTGNTIYF. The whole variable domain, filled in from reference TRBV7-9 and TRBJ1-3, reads DTGVSQNPRHKITKRGQNVTFRCDPISEHNRLYWYRQTLGQGPEFLTYFQNEAQLEKSRLLSDRFSAERPKGSFSTLEIQRTEQGDSAMYLCASSPGSRGTGNTIYFGEGSWLTVV.

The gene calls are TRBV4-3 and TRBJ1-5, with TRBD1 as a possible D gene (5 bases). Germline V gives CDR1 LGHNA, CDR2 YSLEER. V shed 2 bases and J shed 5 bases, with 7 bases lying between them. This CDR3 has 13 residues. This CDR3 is CASSQSRDQPQHF. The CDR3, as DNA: TGCGCCAGCAGCCAAAGCAGGGATCAGCCCCAGCATTTT.

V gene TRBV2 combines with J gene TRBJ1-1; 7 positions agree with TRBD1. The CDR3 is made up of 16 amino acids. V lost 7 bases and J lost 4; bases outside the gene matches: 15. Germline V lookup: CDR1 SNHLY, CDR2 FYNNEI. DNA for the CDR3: TGTGCCAGCACCCGGGAAGGGGGCACGAGGAGCACTGAAGCTTTCTTT. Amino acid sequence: CASTREGGTRSTEAFF.

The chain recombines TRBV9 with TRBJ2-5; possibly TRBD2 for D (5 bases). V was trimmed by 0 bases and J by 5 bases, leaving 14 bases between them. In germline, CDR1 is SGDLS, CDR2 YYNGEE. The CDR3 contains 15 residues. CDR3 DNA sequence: TGTGCCAGCAGCGTAGGCGGGTCAGACCGCGAGACCCAGTACTTC. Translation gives CASSVGGSDRETQYF.

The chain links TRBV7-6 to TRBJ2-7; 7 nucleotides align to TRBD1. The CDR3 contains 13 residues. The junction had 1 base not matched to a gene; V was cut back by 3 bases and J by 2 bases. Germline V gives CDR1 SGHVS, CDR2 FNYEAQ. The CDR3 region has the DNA TGTGCCAGCAGCTTCGGACAGGCCTACGAGCAGTACTTC. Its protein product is CASSFGQAYEQYF.

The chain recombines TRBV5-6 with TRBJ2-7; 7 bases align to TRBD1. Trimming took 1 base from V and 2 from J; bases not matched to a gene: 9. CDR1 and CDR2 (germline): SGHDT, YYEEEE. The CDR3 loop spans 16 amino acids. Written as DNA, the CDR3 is TGTGCCAGCAGCTTGTTTCTGGGACAGTCCCCCTACGAGCAGTACTTC. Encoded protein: CASSLFLGQSPYEQYF.

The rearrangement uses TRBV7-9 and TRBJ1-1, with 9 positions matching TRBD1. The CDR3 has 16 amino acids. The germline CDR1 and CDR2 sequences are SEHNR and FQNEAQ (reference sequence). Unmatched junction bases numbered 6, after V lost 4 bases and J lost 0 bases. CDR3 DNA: TGTGCCAGCAGCTCCCGGGACAGGGAGTTGAACACTGAAGCTTTCTTT. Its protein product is CASSSRDRELNTEAFF.

For the CDR3, the DNA is TGTGCCAGCAGTTTGTCTGGGCGCGAGCAGTACTTC. Translation gives CASSLSGREQYF. The chain links TRBV28 to TRBJ2-7; D not certain. Germline assignment: CDR1 MDHEN and CDR2 SYDVKM. The V and J ends lost 3 bases and 6 bases respectively, with 9 bases between them. The CDR3 has 12 amino acids.

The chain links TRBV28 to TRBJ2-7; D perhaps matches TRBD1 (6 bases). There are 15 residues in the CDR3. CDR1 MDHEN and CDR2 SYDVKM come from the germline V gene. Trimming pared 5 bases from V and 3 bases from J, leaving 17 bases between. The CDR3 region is CASSLSQGRGYEQYF. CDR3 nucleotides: TGTGCCAGCAGTCTTTCACAGGGTAGGGGCTACGAGCAGTACTTC.

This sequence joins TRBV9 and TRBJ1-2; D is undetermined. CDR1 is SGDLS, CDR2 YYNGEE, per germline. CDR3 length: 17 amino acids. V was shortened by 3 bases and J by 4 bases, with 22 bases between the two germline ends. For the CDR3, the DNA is TGTGCCAGCAGCGCCCCCCAAGGAGGCAGCAACCTCTATGGCTACACCTTC. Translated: CASSAPQGGSNLYGYTF.

The CDR3 reads CASSPGTSGIKGNEQFF. In DNA form, the CDR3 reads TGTGCCAGCTCACCCGGGACTAGCGGGATTAAAGGCAATGAGCAGTTCTTC. The chain is built from TRBV18 and TRBJ2-1, with 13 bases matching TRBD2. This CDR3 has 17 amino acids. CDR1 KGHSH and CDR2 LQKENI come from the germline V gene. J lost 6 bases, V lost 3 bases, and 8 bases had no gene match.

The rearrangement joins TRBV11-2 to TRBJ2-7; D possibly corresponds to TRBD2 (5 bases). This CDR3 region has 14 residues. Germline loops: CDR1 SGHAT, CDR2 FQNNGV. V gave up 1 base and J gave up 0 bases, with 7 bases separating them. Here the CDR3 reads CASSLAGTSYEQYF. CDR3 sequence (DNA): TGTGCCAGCAGCTTAGCGGGAACCTCCTACGAGCAGTACTTC. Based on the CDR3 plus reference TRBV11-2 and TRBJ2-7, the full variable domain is EAGVAQSPRYKIIEKRQSVAFWCNPISGHATLYWYQQILGQGPKLLIQFQNNGVVDDSQLPKDRFSAERLKGVDSTLKIQPAKLEDSAVYLCASSLAGTSYEQYFGPGTRLTVT.

The CDR3, as DNA: TGTGCCAGCAGTGAAATTGGACTAGCGGGAGGTTATGAGCAGTTCTTC. Its translation is CASSEIGLAGGYEQFF. V gene TRBV6-1 combines with J gene TRBJ2-1, with 14 positions matching TRBD2. There are 16 residues in the CDR3. V gave up 2 bases and J gave up 8 bases; unmatched junction bases: 5. Germline values: CDR1 MNHNS, CDR2 SASEGT.

This CDR3 is CASSLRGFGQPQHF. The CDR3 DNA follows: TGTGCCAGCAGTTTAAGGGGGTTCGGTCAGCCCCAGCATTTT. The chain uses TRBV28 and TRBJ1-5; possible D gene TRBD1, 6 bases. V was shortened by 2 bases and J by 6 bases, with 11 bases between the two germline ends. The V gene's germline CDR1 is MDHEN and CDR2 SYDVKM. The CDR3 consists of 14 residues.

CDR3 nucleotides: TGTGCCAGCTCACCGGGACTAGTCACCGGGGAGCTGTTTTTT. As protein: CASSPGLVTGELFF. V is TRBV18 and J is TRBJ2-2; 8 nucleotides agree with TRBD2. This CDR3 is built from 14 residues. Germline CDR1 is KGHSH and CDR2 is LQKENI. V shed 3 bases and J 4 bases; nucleotides not matched to a gene: 1. The complete variable domain, with remaining parts taken from reference TRBV18 and TRBJ2-2, reads NAGVMQNPRHLVRRRGQEARLRCSPMKGHSHVYWYRQLPEEGLKFMVYLQKENIIDESGMPKERFSAEFPKEGPSILRIQQVVRGDSAAYFCASSPGLVTGELFFGEGSRLTVL.